Below, 32 T cell receptor beta chains from the same sample are listed, as sequenced in a study of response to subunit inactivated influenza vaccine. One entry per CDR3 protein results from TCRdb running MiXCR on the RT-PCR reads. The sample lists about 480,000 distinct CDR3 sequences; approximately 11% were seen once. The source was PBMCs from blood, collected about 6 weeks after vaccination. These receptors originate from a man between 50 and 59 years old who received an inactivated influenza vaccine.

The chain recombines TRBV25-1 with TRBJ2-7, with D maybe TRBD2 (7 bases). There are 16 residues in the CDR3. Germline V gene sequence: CDR1 MGHDK, CDR2 SYGVNS. V was pared by 2 bases and J by 0 bases, with 14 bases between. The CDR3 is CASSEGGAQSSYEQYF. CDR3 coding DNA: TGTGCCAGCAGTGAAGGGGGGGCACAGAGCTCCTACGAGCAGTACTTC.

The table lists this clonotype with many counts. V is TRBV20-1 and J is TRBJ2-7, with a possible D match to TRBD1 (6 bases). Trimming removed 0 bases from V and 2 bases from J, with 8 bases in between. This CDR3 is 13 amino acids long. Germline V gene data show CDR1 as DFQATT and CDR2 as SNEGSKA (reference sequence). This CDR3 reads CSAREHRAYEQYF. CDR3 nucleotides: TGCAGTGCTAGAGAACACAGGGCCTACGAGCAGTACTTC.

In this sample, this clonotype turned up a few times. The chain links TRBV27 to TRBJ1-6; 7 positions agree with TRBD1. The CDR3 is 15 amino acids. Unmatched junction bases numbered 7, after V lost 6 bases and J lost 5 bases. Germline lookup yields CDR1 MNHEY and CDR2 SMNVEV (reference sequence). CDR3: CASRRQGGHNSPLHF. DNA for the CDR3: TGTGCCAGCAGACGACAGGGCGGTCATAATTCACCCCTCCACTTT.

This chain links TRBV11-2 with TRBJ2-2; maybe TRBD1 (5 bases). The germline gives CDR1 SGHAT, CDR2 FQNNGV. The CDR3 sequence is 17 residues long. V was pared by 7 bases and J by 1 base, with 19 bases between. The CDR3 DNA follows: TGTGCCAGCACCAACTTAGGGGCGGCCCAGAACACCGGGGAGCTGTTTTTT. Its translation is CASTNLGAAQNTGELFF.

The CDR3 DNA reads as TGCGCCAGCAGCTTGGGGCCGGGACAGGGGAGCCGGGAGACCCAGTACTTC. It translates to CASSLGPGQGSRETQYF. The rearrangement uses TRBV5-1 and TRBJ2-5; 10 nucleotides align to TRBD1. The V gene end was trimmed by 0 bases and the J gene end by 5 bases; junction bases not matched to a gene: 10. The CDR3 runs to 17 residues. The germline V gene encodes CDR1 SGHRS and CDR2 YFSETQ.

The chain has TRBV18 and TRBJ1-1; possibly TRBD1 for D (6 bases). V lost 1 base and J lost 6, with 15 bases in between. Per the germline V gene, CDR1 is KGHSH and CDR2 is LQKENI. The CDR3 totals 15 residues. CDR3 nucleotides: TGTGCCAGCTCACCACAAAGAATACAGGGATCTGAAGCTTTCTTT. As protein: CASSPQRIQGSEAFF.

The chain has TRBV4-3 and TRBJ2-3; D gene ambiguous. The CDR3 runs 14 residues. Trimming cost V 1 base and J 6 bases, with 11 bases left between them. The V gene's germline CDR1 is LGHNA and CDR2 YSLEER. This CDR3 reads CASSQASGLDTQYF. DNA of the CDR3: TGCGCCAGCAGCCAAGCTTCTGGGTTGGATACGCAGTATTTT.

This clonotype was picked up many times. V is TRBV15 and J is TRBJ1-2; D is unresolved. CDR3 length: 15 residues. The germline CDR1 and CDR2 sequences are LNHNV and YYDKDF (reference sequence). With 1 base removed from V and 1 base from J, the gap between germline ends came to 10 bases. CDR3 sequence: CATSRAYTLNYGYTF. CDR3 sequence (DNA): TGTGCCACCAGCAGAGCGTACACCCTTAACTATGGCTACACCTTC.

Regarding this clonotype: A read error is likely, as this CDR3 ends without the conserved phenylalanine or tryptophan. This chain connects TRBV27 to TRBJ2-1, with D perhaps TRBD2 (6 bases). From germline, CDR1 is MNHEY and CDR2 SMNVEV (reference sequence). The V and J ends lost 6 bases and 9 bases respectively, with 15 bases between them. The CDR3 sequence is 13 residues long. The CDR3 region is CASSQLGGSEQFV. Written as DNA, the CDR3 is TGTGCCAGCAGCCAGCTCGGGGGTAGTGAGCAGTTCGTC.

This clonotype appeared a few times. This chain connects TRBV7-9 to TRBJ2-7; D might be TRBD1 (6 bases). Trimming cost V 5 bases and J 1 base, with 15 bases left between them. This CDR3 region has 15 residues. The germline V gene encodes CDR1 SEHNR and CDR2 FQNEAQ (reference sequence). This chain's CDR3 is CASSAPGQMSYEQYF. As DNA, the CDR3 is TGTGCCAGCAGCGCCCCCGGACAGATGTCCTACGAGCAGTACTTC.

The chain is built from TRBV11-2 and TRBJ2-5; D may be TRBD2 (5 bases). The CDR3 loop spans 15 amino acids. V shed 1 base and J shed 4 bases, with 13 bases lying between them. Germline V lookup: CDR1 SGHAT, CDR2 FQNNGV. As DNA, the CDR3 is TGTGCCAGCAGCTTAGGAGCGGCCGTGGGAGAGACCCAGTACTTC. Its translation is CASSLGAAVGETQYF. Full variable domain (outside the CDR3, taken from reference TRBV11-2 and TRBJ2-5): EAGVAQSPRYKIIEKRQSVAFWCNPISGHATLYWYQQILGQGPKLLIQFQNNGVVDDSQLPKDRFSAERLKGVDSTLKIQPAKLEDSAVYLCASSLGAAVGETQYFGPGTRLLVL.

The chain carries TRBV20-1 and TRBJ2-1, with 7 bases that match TRBD1. The CDR3 runs to 12 residues. Germline V gene lookup returns CDR1 DFQATT and CDR2 SNEGSKA (reference sequence). Germline trimming cut 5 bases from V and 4 bases from J; bases unmatched to any gene: 2. CDR3: CSAPGGYNEQFF. DNA for the CDR3: TGCAGTGCTCCAGGGGGTTACAATGAGCAGTTCTTC.

This chain joins TRBV6-5 and TRBJ2-7, with D possibly being TRBD1 (7 bases). Germline CDR1 is MNHEY and CDR2 is SVGAGI. The CDR3 is 15 residues long. The ends were cut back, 0 bases at V and 1 base at J, with 10 bases in the middle. The CDR3 DNA is TGTGCCAGCAGTTACTCGACAGGGAGGTCCTACGAGCAGTACTTC. This gives the protein CASSYSTGRSYEQYF.

This clonotype was seen more than once but under ten times. The chain links TRBV4-1 to TRBJ1-5; D is ambiguous. Trimming took off 0 bases at V and 7 bases at J, with 13 bases between the two ends. This CDR3 has 15 residues. Germline V gives CDR1 MGHRA, CDR2 YSYEKL. DNA for the CDR3: TGCGCCAGCAGCCAAGATCGGGCAGCCTCCCAGCCCCAGCATTTT. It translates to CASSQDRAASQPQHF.

V gene TRBV7-2 combines with J gene TRBJ2-1, with 11 bases fitting TRBD2. There are 15 residues in the CDR3. V lost 6 bases to trimming and J lost 7 bases; unmatched junction nucleotides: 8. Germline V gives CDR1 SGHTA, CDR2 FQGNSA. The CDR3 sequence is CASSLSGRAGNEQFF. CDR3 DNA: TGTGCCAGCAGTCTTAGCGGGAGGGCGGGGAATGAGCAGTTCTTC.

This clonotype was detected many times. J is TRBJ1-5 and V is TRBV10-2; D call uncertain. The CDR3 runs 14 residues. From germline, CDR1 is WSHSY and CDR2 SAAADI. Trimming took off 3 bases at V and 2 bases at J, with 8 bases between the two ends. The CDR3 protein is CASSESGRNQPQHF. The CDR3 DNA sequence: TGCGCCAGCAGTGAATCAGGCCGCAATCAGCCCCAGCATTTT.

This clonotype was counted many times. The chain recombines TRBV29-1 with TRBJ1-1, with D possibly TRBD1 on 5 matching bases. The germline CDR1 and CDR2 sequences are SQVTM and ANQGSEA. This CDR3 is 14 amino acids long. V lost 7 bases, J lost 5 bases, and 20 bases lay in between. This chain's CDR3 is CSADPHGGRTEAFF. For the CDR3, the DNA is TGCAGCGCTGATCCCCATGGGGGGAGAACTGAAGCTTTCTTT.

The chain combines TRBV20-1 with TRBJ1-2; a possible D gene is TRBD1 (5 bases). Per germline, CDR1 DFQATT and CDR2 SNEGSKA (reference sequence). V was pared by 2 bases and J by 3 bases, with 19 bases between. The CDR3 spans 16 residues. CDR3 in DNA: TGCAGTGCTAGATTTTTTGGGTCAGGGATAGACTATGGCTACACCTTC. Protein: CSARFFGSGIDYGYTF.

The chain employs TRBV20-1 and TRBJ2-7; possible D gene TRBD1, 6 bases. Trimming stripped 3 bases from V and 2 bases from J, with 14 bases between. This CDR3 is 14 amino acids long. CDR1 is DFQATT and CDR2 is SNEGSKA in the germline V gene (reference sequence). The CDR3 region is CSARRQENPYEQYF. For the CDR3, the DNA is TGCAGTGCTAGGAGACAGGAAAACCCCTACGAGCAGTACTTC.

This clonotype came up many times. The V gene is TRBV5-1, the J gene TRBJ2-1, with D tentatively TRBD1 (6 bases). The CDR3 runs 19 residues. The V and J ends lost 4 bases and 4 bases respectively, with 27 bases between them. Per the germline V gene, CDR1 is SGHRS and CDR2 is YFSETQ. CDR3 sequence: CASSVLPRIDLTGYNEQFF. In DNA form, the CDR3 reads TGCGCCAGCAGCGTGTTGCCCCGAATAGACCTTACAGGGTACAATGAGCAGTTCTTC.

This clonotype came up many times. The J gene is TRBJ2-7, the V gene TRBV7-2, with TRBD1 identical over 9 bases. Germline V gene lookup returns CDR1 SGHTA and CDR2 FQGNSA. The ends lost 5 bases at V and 4 bases at J; junction bases unmatched: 6. The CDR3 has 14 residues. CDR3: CASSSRDRAYEQYF. CDR3 nucleotide sequence: TGTGCCAGCAGCAGCCGGGACAGGGCGTACGAGCAGTACTTC.

This clonotype came up a few times. The V call is TRBV7-8, the J call TRBJ2-7, with TRBD1 as a possible D gene (7 bases). The V gene lost 1 base and the J gene lost 2 bases, with 12 bases spanning the gap. This CDR3 spans 15 amino acids. Germline V gene sequence: CDR1 SGHVS, CDR2 FQNEAQ. The CDR3 DNA is TGTGCCAGCAGCTTAGGACTCAGGGGGGCCTACGAGCAGTACTTC. Amino acid sequence: CASSLGLRGAYEQYF.

This chain links TRBV20-1 with TRBJ2-7; TRBD1 might be the D (6 bases). Germline lookup yields CDR1 DFQATT and CDR2 SNEGSKA (reference sequence). Trimming shortened V by 5 bases and J by 1 base, and 12 bases separated the two germline ends. The CDR3 has 13 residues. The CDR3 DNA follows: TGCAGTGCTGATCGGGACACGTCCTACGAGCAGTACTTC. Amino acid sequence: CSADRDTSYEQYF.

This clonotype turned up a few times. V is TRBV12-3 or TRBV12-4 and J is TRBJ2-5; D is unclear. This CDR3 has 13 residues. V was trimmed by 3 bases and J by 0 bases, leaving 5 bases between them. CDR3 sequence: CASSFLNQETQYF. The CDR3 coding sequence is TGTGCCAGCAGTTTTTTGAACCAAGAGACCCAGTACTTC.

The sample holds many counts of this clonotype. CDR3: CASSLGAPTPGANVLTF. The CDR3 nucleotides read TGCGCCAGCAGCTTGGGGGCACCCACCCCTGGGGCCAACGTCCTGACTTTC. The V gene is TRBV5-1, the J gene TRBJ2-6; D remains unclear. This CDR3 is built from 17 residues. Trimming cost V 0 bases and J 2 bases, with 12 bases left between them. The germline gives CDR1 SGHRS, CDR2 YFSETQ.

This clonotype has only a few counts. This rearrangement joins TRBV29-1 to TRBJ2-5; a weak D match, TRBD2 (5 bases). Trimming took off 4 bases at V and 1 base at J, with 13 bases between the two ends. The CDR3 runs 14 residues. Per the germline V gene, CDR1 is SQVTM and CDR2 is ANQGSEA. DNA of the CDR3: TGCAGCGTTGCGGCTCTACGGGGCCAAGAGACCCAGTACTTC. Protein sequence: CSVAALRGQETQYF.

The chain is built from TRBV4-1 and TRBJ2-1, with 12 bases aligning to TRBD2. CDR3 length: 21 residues. The V gene end was trimmed by 2 bases and the J gene end by 5 bases; junction bases not matched to a gene: 19. The V gene's germline CDR1 is MGHRA and CDR2 YSYEKL. CDR3 bases: TGCGCCAGCAGCCAATCCGCCGGACAGCCACCAACTAGCGGGAGGCACAATGAGCAGTTCTTC. Translating gives CASSQSAGQPPTSGRHNEQFF.

This clonotype has more than one count but fewer than ten. V and J are TRBV6-5 and TRBJ2-1; D is uncertain. Germline CDR1 reads MNHEY; CDR2 reads SVGAGI. V lost 0 bases, J lost 5 bases, and 5 bases lay in between. This CDR3 spans 13 amino acids. CDR3 DNA: TGTGCCAGCAGTTACTCACGGGACAATGAGCAGTTCTTC. Protein sequence: CASSYSRDNEQFF.

There are many counts of this clonotype. The chain couples TRBV29-1 to TRBJ2-1; D might be TRBD2 (5 bases). The CDR3 has 15 residues. Germline lookup yields CDR1 SQVTM and CDR2 ANQGSEA. Trimming removed 5 bases from V and 3 bases from J, with 17 bases in between. The CDR3 loop reads CSVPTLDLFYNEQFF. The CDR3 nucleotides are TGCAGCGTTCCGACGTTGGACTTGTTCTACAATGAGCAGTTCTTC.

This clonotype was seen repeatedly, ten times or more. V gene TRBV7-2 combines with J gene TRBJ2-7, with TRBD2 matching 10 bases. The germline gives CDR1 SGHTA, CDR2 FQGNSA. V shed 5 bases and J 3 bases; nucleotides not matched to a gene: 7. This CDR3 has 15 amino acids. The CDR3 coding sequence is TGTGCCAGCAGCCCACTAAGCGGGAGGGTCTACGAGCAGTACTTC. It codes for CASSPLSGRVYEQYF.

At least ten counts were recorded for this clonotype. The rearrangement joins TRBV12-3 or TRBV12-4 to TRBJ1-6, with a tentative D call TRBD1 (6 bases). V lost 6 bases and J 8 bases, leaving 14 bases between the germline ends. This CDR3 is built from 14 residues. In nucleotides, the CDR3 is TGTGCCAGCAGGAAGGACAGCAGTTATTCACCCCTCCACTTT. It encodes CASRKDSSYSPLHF.

Only a few counts were recorded for this clonotype. The chain couples TRBV28 to TRBJ2-7, with a weak D call TRBD2 (6 bases). The CDR3 runs to 15 residues. The V gene lost 1 base and the J gene lost 1 base, with 11 bases spanning the gap. CDR1 and CDR2 (germline): MDHEN, SYDVKM. The CDR3 region is CASSLLGGLSYEQYF. DNA of the CDR3: TGTGCCAGCAGTTTATTGGGAGGACTATCCTACGAGCAGTACTTC.